This is a list of T cell receptor beta chains from one sample in a study of T cell changes during pregnancy in multiple sclerosis. Repertoires were generated with immunoSEQ multiplex PCR, while TCRdb's copy carries only in-frame clones and drops some. The sample shows 50,000 or so clones, approximately 92% of them seen only once. Sequenced material: CD4+ T cells from peripheral blood mononuclear cells, taken in the third trimester of pregnancy. Every receptor here comes from a female donor with multiple sclerosis, enrolled in a pregnancy study. Each CDR3 is given with its conserved first and last residue. The order of the fields is D gene, V gene, clone size, J gene, CDR3 protein, CDR3 DNA. A D gene is named only where the DNA matches it firmly. Part of the rows lack a size; the others show once, few, many or a class for expanded clones.

D gene: TRBD2; V gene: TRBV5-6; clone size: -; J gene: TRBJ2-1; CDR3 protein: CASDGSGLAGQYNEQFF; CDR3 DNA: TGTGCCAGCGACGGGTCCGGACTAGCGGGACAATACAATGAGCAGTTCTTC
D gene: -; V gene: TRBV10-3; clone size: few; J gene: TRBJ1-5; CDR3 protein: CAISEARPINQPQHF; CDR3 DNA: TGTGCCATCAGTGAGGCGAGGCCAATCAATCAGCCCCAGCATTTT
D gene: TRBD1; V gene: TRBV7-3; clone size: -; J gene: TRBJ1-2; CDR3 protein: CASSPGGQGGYGYTF; CDR3 DNA: TGTGCCAGCAGCCCAGGGGGCCAGGGCGGCTATGGCTACACCTTC
D gene: -; V gene: TRBV15; clone size: -; J gene: TRBJ1-2; CDR3 protein: CATSRTGWDNYGYTF; CDR3 DNA: TGTGCCACCAGCAGAACAGGGTGGGATAACTATGGCTACACCTTC
D gene: TRBD1; V gene: TRBV19; clone size: few; J gene: TRBJ1-1; CDR3 protein: CASSRTGTEAFF; CDR3 DNA: TGTGCCAGTAGTAGGACAGGGACGGAAGCTTTCTTT
D gene: TRBD1; V gene: TRBV5-1; clone size: -; J gene: TRBJ2-4; CDR3 protein: CASSATGGADIQYF; CDR3 DNA: TGCGCCAGCAGCGCGACAGGGGGCGCGGACATTCAGTACTTC
D gene: -; V gene: TRBV30; clone size: -; J gene: TRBJ2-4; CDR3 protein: CAWSLGSKNIQYF; CDR3 DNA: TGTGCCTGGAGTCTAGGATCCAAAAACATTCAGTACTTC
D gene: -; V gene: TRBV10-3; clone size: -; J gene: TRBJ2-7; CDR3 protein: CAISGASRGGQPYEQYF; CDR3 DNA: TGTGCCATCAGTGGGGCATCTAGGGGGGGCCAACCTTACGAGCAGTACTTC
D gene: -; V gene: TRBV9; clone size: -; J gene: TRBJ2-1; CDR3 protein: CASSVEGQGSREQFF; CDR3 DNA: TGTGCCAGCAGCGTAGAGGGGCAGGGGTCCCGTGAGCAGTTCTTC
D gene: TRBD2; V gene: TRBV9; clone size: few; J gene: TRBJ2-1; CDR3 protein: CASSVDGGTSLYNEQFF; CDR3 DNA: TGTGCCAGCAGCGTAGATGGGGGGACTAGCCTCTACAATGAGCAGTTCTTC
D gene: TRBD1; V gene: TRBV7-2; clone size: -; J gene: TRBJ1-5; CDR3 protein: CASSLNRGSNQPQHF; CDR3 DNA: TGTGCCAGCAGCTTAAACAGGGGGAGCAATCAGCCCCAGCATTTT
D gene: TRBD1; V gene: TRBV7-3; clone size: -; J gene: TRBJ2-3; CDR3 protein: CASSTEGARTDTQYF; CDR3 DNA: TGTGCCAGCAGCACTGAGGGGGCTAGGACAGATACGCAGTATTTT